This T cell receptor (beta chain) was sequenced for a study of blood T cell repertoires in COVID-19. Study at large: COVID-19 samples from acute and convalescent phases originated in the United States, Italy and Spain. T cells, B-cell-depleted T cells, or PBMCs supplied cDNA or gDNA.

In germline, CDR1 is MNHEY, CDR2 SMNVEV (reference sequence). There are 22 residues in the CDR3. V shed 1 base, J shed 2 bases, and the junction held 23 bases outside the gene matches. Original processing notes: Reference gene primer amplification in the assay estimated nucleated cell counts. Measured with immunoSEQ multiplex PCR; TCRdb has only the in-frame clones, and not every one. V, J and clone size are taken as reported in that table, and D and trimming were inferred from the DNA itself. The sample records about 200,000 clones, more than 85% being singletons. This TCR derives from a man in his forties with acute or convalescent COVID-19. This sequence joins TRBV27 and TRBJ2-7, with 10 nucleotides matching TRBD1. Input material: peripheral blood. CDR3 bases: TGTGCCAGCAGTTTATTGGTGGGACAGGGGACAGGGGCTAGCGGGTTTCCCTACGAGCAGTACTTC. Translating it yields CASSLLVGQGTGASGFPYEQYF.